The present TCR beta chain was sequenced within a study of blood T cells in healthy people across ages. On the study more broadly: About one barcoded TCR beta cDNA was captured per two T cells. Notes on the study in general: Diversity estimates drawn from one million T cells were deemed underestimates.

Notes on this clonotype: Antigen specificity is unknown.

Primers used in a second PCR of about 6 to 11 cycles were a sample-barcoded 5' primer and a J-beta primer mix. Every sample gave at least 3 million paired-end reads containing CDR3. TCRdb used MiXCR to reprocess the 5' RACE reads, holding one entry per CDR3 protein. The sample lists roughly 1,300,000 distinct CDR3 sequences, approximately 59% occurring once. V was clipped by 5 bases and J by 0 bases, with 14 bases between them. Per germline, CDR1 SEHNR and CDR2 FQNEAQ (reference sequence). This CDR3 is 15 amino acids long. The clonotype comes from a young man in good health. The chain uses TRBV7-9 and TRBJ2-7, with unresolved D. The sample comprised blood. Here the CDR3 DNA reads TGTGCCAGCAGCCTCGAACACGTGAGCTCCTACGAGCAGTACTTC. This translates into CASSLEHVSSYEQYF.